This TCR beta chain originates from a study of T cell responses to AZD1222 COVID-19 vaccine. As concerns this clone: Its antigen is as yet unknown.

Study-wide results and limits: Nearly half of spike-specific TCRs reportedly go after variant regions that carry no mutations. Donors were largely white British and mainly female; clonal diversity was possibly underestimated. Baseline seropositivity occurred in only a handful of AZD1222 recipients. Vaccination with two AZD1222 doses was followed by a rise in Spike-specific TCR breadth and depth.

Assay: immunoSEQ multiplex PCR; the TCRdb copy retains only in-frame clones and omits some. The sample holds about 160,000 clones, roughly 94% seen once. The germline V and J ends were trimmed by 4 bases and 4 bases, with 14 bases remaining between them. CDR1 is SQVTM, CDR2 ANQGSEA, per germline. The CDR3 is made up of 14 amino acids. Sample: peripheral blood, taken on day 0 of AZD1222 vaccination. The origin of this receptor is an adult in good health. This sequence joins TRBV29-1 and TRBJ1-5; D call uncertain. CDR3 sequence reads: CSVALADYNQPQHF. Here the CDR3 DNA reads TGCAGCGTTGCTCTGGCAGATTATAATCAGCCCCAGCATTTT.